Below, 9 T cell receptor beta chains from the same sample are listed, as sequenced in a study of blood T cell repertoires in COVID-19. Produced via immunoSEQ multiplex PCR; TCRdb's table is partial and in-frame only. The sample holds roughly 260,000 clones, about 88% seen once. Material: peripheral blood. The receptors were gathered from a woman in her thirties or forties who had recovered from COVID-19.

The gene calls are TRBV28 and TRBJ1-5; 10 bases line up with TRBD1. The V gene's germline CDR1 is MDHEN and CDR2 SYDVKM. This CDR3 is built from 19 residues. V gave up 4 bases and J gave up 3 bases; unmatched junction bases: 15. The chain's CDR3 is CASSSLGKVGTGANQPQHF. The CDR3 bases are TGTGCCAGCAGTTCTTTGGGGAAGGTAGGGACAGGGGCCAATCAGCCCCAGCATTTT. The complete variable domain, with remaining parts taken from reference TRBV28 and TRBJ1-5, reads DVKVTQSSRYLVKRTGEKVFLECVQDMDHENMFWYRQDPGLGLRLIYFSYDVKMKEKGDIPEGYSVSREKKERFSLILESASTNQTSMYLCASSSLGKVGTGANQPQHFGDGTRLSIL.

This clone was detected only once. V gene TRBV6-5 combines with J gene TRBJ2-7; no clear D gene. The V end was cut by 7 bases, the J end by 3 bases, with 7 bases between. The CDR3 totals 11 residues. Germline V CDR1 and CDR2: MNHEY, SVGAGI. The CDR3 sequence is CASTYGYEQYF. Here the CDR3 DNA reads TGTGCCAGCACCTACGGCTACGAGCAGTACTTC.

J is TRBJ2-1 and V is TRBV24-1; tentatively, D is TRBD2 (6 bases). The germline V gene encodes CDR1 KGHDR and CDR2 SFDVKD. V shed 5 bases and J shed 6 bases, with 16 bases lying between them. This CDR3 has 15 amino acids. The CDR3 DNA sequence: TGTGCCACCAGTGGGGTCCGGGACTTCCTCAATGAGCAGTTCTTC. Its protein is CATSGVRDFLNEQFF.

The V gene is TRBV28, the J gene TRBJ2-5; weak D call: TRBD1 (7 bases). V was shortened by 6 bases and J by 1 base, with 30 bases between the two germline ends. Germline V CDR1 and CDR2: MDHEN, SYDVKM. The CDR3 sequence is 20 residues long. CDR3 nucleotide sequence: TGTGCCAGCAGCCAATTATGGGGTAAAGGGCAGGGGGGCTTCCAAGAGACCCAGTACTTC. This gives the protein CASSQLWGKGQGGFQETQYF.

Written as DNA, the CDR3 is TGTGCCAGCTCACCGTCGACAGGTACCTACAATGAGCAGTTCTTC. It codes for CASSPSTGTYNEQFF. This chain connects TRBV18 to TRBJ2-1; the D gene is possibly TRBD1 (6 bases). The CDR3 contains 15 residues. V was shortened by 3 bases and J by 2 bases, with 11 bases between the two germline ends. CDR1 and CDR2 from the germline V gene are KGHSH and LQKENI.

The gene calls are TRBV19 and TRBJ1-4, with TRBD1 matching 9 bases. V shed 6 bases, J shed 8 bases, and the junction held 13 bases outside the gene matches. Germline assignment: CDR1 LNHDA and CDR2 SQIVND (reference sequence). CDR3 length: 16 residues. The CDR3 DNA reads as TGTGCCAGTAGGCAGTCCTGGACAGGGGCAAGGGAAAAACTGTTTTTT. It yields the protein CASRQSWTGAREKLFF. The variable domain in full, with the rest retrieved from reference TRBV19 and TRBJ1-4, is DGGITQSPKYLFRKEGQNVTLSCEQNLNHDAMYWYRQDPGQGLRLIYYSQIVNDFQKGDIAEGYSVSREKKESFPLTVTSAQKNPTAFYLCASRQSWTGAREKLFFGSGTQLSVL.

The genes are TRBV24-1 and TRBJ1-2; no firm D call. The V gene lost 4 bases and the J gene lost 1 base, with 9 bases spanning the gap. From germline, CDR1 is KGHDR and CDR2 SFDVKD. CDR3 size: 14 residues. CDR3 residues: CATSDSRVNYGYTF. CDR3 DNA sequence: TGTGCCACCAGTGACAGCCGGGTTAACTATGGCTACACCTTC.

The genes are TRBV19 and TRBJ1-3; perhaps TRBD1 as D (6 bases). The CDR3 runs to 15 residues. V was clipped by 6 bases and J by 6 bases, with 18 bases between them. In germline, CDR1 is LNHDA, CDR2 SQIVND (reference sequence). CDR3 sequence (DNA): TGTGCCAGTAGAATTAATACAGGGATAGCAAACACCATATATTTT. Residues: CASRINTGIANTIYF.

V and J are TRBV14 and TRBJ1-2; perhaps TRBD1 as D (5 bases). V was pared by 0 bases and J by 5 bases, with 10 bases between. In germline, CDR1 is SGHDN, CDR2 FVKESK. The CDR3 loop spans 14 amino acids. CDR3: CASSQESRDYGYTF. In DNA form, the CDR3 reads TGTGCCAGCAGCCAAGAGTCCAGGGATTATGGCTACACCTTC.